Shown below are 23 T cell receptor beta chains from a single sample sequenced in a study of CD8 T cells in ankylosing spondylitis (TCRdb year 2017). Library method: 5' RACE. For sequencing, an Illumina HiSeq 2500 was employed. TCRdb reran the public reads through fastp at Q25 and MiXCR, keeping productive beta chains. Rows with a matching CDR3 protein are joined into one entry that keeps the most common DNA and genes. In this sample the table shows around 140,000 distinct CDR3 sequences, over 9.5% of which occur a single time. The ten most abundant clones make up over 4% of the sample. The sequenced material came from blood, either unsorted or a sorted T cell fraction (not recorded which). The receptors derive from a female donor with ankylosing spondylitis or in good health (not recorded which).

This rearrangement joins TRBV6-5 to TRBJ2-5, with no clear D. The CDR3 totals 14 residues. Germline assignment: CDR1 MNHEY and CDR2 SVGAGI. Trimming left V 0 bases short and J 3 bases short, with 8 bases between. DNA of the CDR3: TGTGCCAGCAGTTACTCCTACAGAAAAGAGACCCAGTACTTC. Translation gives CASSYSYRKETQYF.

This clonotype has at least ten counts. This chain joins TRBV20-1 and TRBJ1-5, with D maybe TRBD1 (6 bases). Trimming removed 6 bases at V and 5 bases at J, with 20 bases between. CDR1 DFQATT and CDR2 SNEGSKA come from the germline V gene (reference sequence). The CDR3 contains 15 residues. Here the CDR3 reads CSAKFPGGADQPQHF. DNA of the CDR3: TGCAGTGCAAAATTCCCGGGGGGGGCGGATCAGCCCCAGCATTTT.

This clonotype was counted many times. The chain carries TRBV12-3 or TRBV12-4 and TRBJ1-6, with D unclear. This CDR3 has 16 amino acids. Trimming removed 7 bases at V and 0 bases at J, with 13 bases between. The CDR3 reads CASTLGRSSYNSPLHF. In nucleotides, the CDR3 is TGTGCCAGCACCCTCGGCCGGAGCTCCTATAATTCACCCCTCCACTTT.

The sample holds many counts of this clonotype. The chain joins TRBV11-2 to TRBJ2-2; 15 nucleotides match TRBD2. From germline, CDR1 is SGHAT and CDR2 FQNNGV. Trimming cost V 3 bases and J 5 bases; bases outside gene matches: 4. The CDR3 totals 17 residues. The CDR3 here is CASSLGTSGRSTGELFF. The CDR3 DNA sequence: TGTGCCAGCAGCTTGGGGACTAGCGGGAGGTCAACCGGGGAGCTGTTTTTT.

This clonotype showed up many times. CDR3 residues: CASSLEGGEWGPQHF. The DNA of the CDR3 is TGCGCCAGCAGCTTGGAGGGCGGGGAGTGGGGGCCCCAGCATTTT. The rearrangement links TRBV5-1 to TRBJ1-5, with D unclear. The germline V gene has CDR1 SGHRS and CDR2 YFSETQ. The CDR3 runs to 15 residues. V was clipped by 0 bases and J by 9 bases, with 16 bases between them.

This clonotype was observed many times. This sequence joins TRBV29-1 and TRBJ2-7; the D gene is possibly TRBD2 (6 bases). The length of the CDR3 is 16 residues. Germline V CDR1 and CDR2: SQVTM, ANQGSEA. V lost 3 bases and J 6 bases, leaving 24 bases between the germline ends. CDR3: CSVEIGLGGGIVEQYF. CDR3 DNA: TGCAGCGTTGAGATTGGGCTGGGGGGAGGTATCGTCGAGCAGTACTTC.

A few counts support this clonotype. The chain uses TRBV29-1 and TRBJ1-1; D is ambiguous. Between the trimmed V and J ends, which lost 5 bases and 6 bases, there was a span of 16 bases. The CDR3 covers 13 residues. Germline assignment: CDR1 SQVTM and CDR2 ANQGSEA. The CDR3 DNA is TGCAGCGTTTGGGAGCGGAACGGAGCTGAAGCTTTCTTT. Translation: CSVWERNGAEAFF.

CDR3: CASSYPYDRVGGEQFF. The DNA for the CDR3 is TGTGCCAGCAGTTACCCCTACGACAGGGTCGGCGGTGAGCAGTTCTTC. V gene TRBV6-2 or TRBV6-3 combines with J gene TRBJ2-1, with TRBD1 identical over 7 bases. After removal of 2 bases from V and 9 bases from J, the junction contained 13 bases not matched to a gene. The CDR3 contains 16 residues. Germline V gene data show CDR1 as MNHEY and CDR2 as SVGEGT.

This clonotype was counted at least ten times. V usage is TRBV29-1 and J usage is TRBJ2-5; perhaps TRBD2 as D (6 bases). CDR1 and CDR2 from the germline V gene are SQVTM and ANQGSEA. This CDR3 region has 13 residues. V was clipped by 8 bases and J by 9 bases, with 22 bases between them. CDR3 nucleotides: TGCAGCTACCAGAGGGACTCTCGGGGAGCCCAGTACTTC. Protein: CSYQRDSRGAQYF.

This clonotype was seen at least ten times. The rearrangement uses TRBV29-1 and TRBJ2-3; D is tentatively TRBD1 or TRBD2 (5 bases each). The V end lost 4 bases, the J end lost 11 bases, and 22 bases lay between the germline ends. The length of the CDR3 is 14 residues. Germline assignment: CDR1 SQVTM and CDR2 ANQGSEA. Here the CDR3 DNA reads TGCAGCGTTGTTTGGATAGCACCCGGGACCGTGCAGTATTTT. It specifies CSVVWIAPGTVQYF.

Details on this clonotype: One base away lies a much larger clone, so this may be a sequencing read error. This chain uses TRBV10-2 with TRBJ2-1; 13 nucleotides agree with TRBD2. This CDR3 contains 14 residues. CDR1 and CDR2 (germline): WSHSY, SAAADI. The CDR3 here is CASLLAGGLNERFF. Written as DNA, the CDR3 is TGCGCCAGCCTACTAGCGGGGGGGCTCAATGAGCGGTTCTTC.

This clonotype occurred many times. The genes are TRBV12-3 or TRBV12-4 and TRBJ1-5, with D uncertain. Trimming removed 3 bases at V and 0 bases at J, with 6 bases between. The CDR3 is 14 residues long. This CDR3 reads CASSLGNSNQPQHF. The CDR3 region has the DNA TGTGCCAGCAGTTTGGGTAATAGCAATCAGCCCCAGCATTTT.

This clonotype was seen at least ten times. The rearrangement joins TRBV20-1 to TRBJ2-1; TRBD1 is a possible D gene (6 bases). Germline values: CDR1 DFQATT, CDR2 SNEGSKA (reference sequence). V dropped 2 bases and J dropped 2 bases, with 13 bases sitting between them. The CDR3 covers 15 residues. Here the CDR3 DNA reads TGCAGTGCTAGAACGACCCAGGGGCCCTACAATGAGCAGTTCTTC. Protein: CSARTTQGPYNEQFF.

This clonotype was found many times. The chain recombines TRBV5-1 with TRBJ2-2; D possibly corresponds to TRBD1 (5 bases). There are 16 residues in the CDR3. V lost 0 bases to trimming and J lost 0 bases, with 9 bases between them. Looked up from germline, CDR1 is SGHRS and CDR2 is YFSETQ. The chain's CDR3 is CASSLEGSANTGELFF. The CDR3 DNA sequence: TGCGCCAGCAGCTTGGAGGGGTCGGCGAACACCGGGGAGCTGTTTTTT.

The chain recombines TRBV28 with TRBJ2-1; D perhaps matches TRBD2 (6 bases). This CDR3 has 15 residues. Germline lookup yields CDR1 MDHEN and CDR2 SYDVKM. Trimming stripped 7 bases from V and 6 bases from J, with 19 bases between. The CDR3 DNA reads TGTGCCAGCACCTGGCGACTAGGTCTCAGCAATGAGCAGTTCTTC. Its translation is CASTWRLGLSNEQFF.

This clonotype was counted ten times or more. This rearrangement joins TRBV3-1 to TRBJ2-7, with D tentatively TRBD1 or TRBD2 (5 bases each). V gave up 4 bases and J gave up 4 bases, with 17 bases separating them. Germline V gene data show CDR1 as LGHDT and CDR2 as YNNKEL (reference sequence). CDR3 length: 15 residues. The chain's CDR3 is CASSPFQGPSYEQYF. The CDR3 DNA follows: TGTGCCAGCAGCCCATTCCAGGGACCCTCTTACGAGCAGTACTTC.

This clonotype was picked up one time. This may be a read error, as it is one base from a much larger clone. The chain carries TRBV2 and TRBJ1-4; 7 positions agree with TRBD1. Germline CDR1 reads SNHLY; CDR2 reads FYNNEI. With 4 bases clipped from V and 8 bases from J, the junction kept 10 bases outside the gene matches. The CDR3 runs to 15 residues. CDR3 amino acids: CASSVRPRGSEKLFF. The CDR3 DNA reads as TGTGCCAGCAGTGTTCGGCCCAGGGGGAGCGAAAAACTGTTTTTT.

This clonotype was seen many times. V is TRBV7-8 and J is TRBJ1-1; D uncertain. The germline V gene has CDR1 SGHVS and CDR2 FQNEAQ. V was trimmed by 5 bases and J by 6 bases, leaving 10 bases between them. The CDR3 has 12 amino acids. The CDR3: CASSLEGAEAFF. CDR3 in DNA: TGTGCCAGCAGCCTCGAGGGCGCTGAAGCTTTCTTT.

This clonotype showed up many times. The chain employs TRBV12-3 or TRBV12-4 and TRBJ2-1; 8 bases line up with TRBD2. The CDR3 consists of 15 residues. V trimming: 8 bases; J trimming: 4 bases; junction bases outside the gene matches: 10. The CDR3 region is CASSRGSGVYNEQFF. DNA of the CDR3: TGTGCCAGCTCGAGAGGTAGCGGGGTTTACAATGAGCAGTTCTTC.

This clonotype was recorded a few times. This chain connects TRBV19 to TRBJ1-5; TRBD1 matches at 10 bases. Germline V gene lookup returns CDR1 LNHDA and CDR2 SQIVND (reference sequence). The CDR3 extends over 13 amino acids. The trim removed 5 bases at V and 8 bases at J, leaving 3 bases unmatched. The CDR3 protein is CASSRQGAEPQHF. CDR3 DNA sequence: TGTGCCAGTAGTCGACAGGGGGCTGAGCCCCAGCATTTT.

The genes are TRBV19 and TRBJ1-1; D call uncertain. The CDR3 runs 13 residues. CDR1 and CDR2 (germline): LNHDA, SQIVND (reference sequence). The V gene lost 7 bases and the J gene lost 0 bases, with 9 bases spanning the gap. The CDR3: CASKPFMNTEAFF. DNA of the CDR3: TGTGCCAGTAAACCGTTCATGAACACTGAAGCTTTCTTT.

This clonotype was picked up many times. CDR3 protein: CSAPPLSSYNEQFF. Here the CDR3 DNA reads TGCAGTGCTCCCCCTCTAAGCTCCTACAATGAGCAGTTCTTC. This chain joins TRBV20-1 and TRBJ2-1; D is unclear. The CDR3 has 14 residues. Deletions cut 5 bases from V and 0 bases from J, with 11 bases between. Germline assignment: CDR1 DFQATT and CDR2 SNEGSKA (reference sequence).

This clonotype was picked up many times. The rearrangement uses TRBV20-1 and TRBJ2-3; D is perhaps TRBD2 (7 bases). Looked up from germline, CDR1 is DFQATT and CDR2 is SNEGSKA (reference sequence). This CDR3 contains 14 residues. V was pared by 6 bases and J by 2 bases, with 15 bases between. CDR3 amino acids: CSARGGVATDTQYF. CDR3 coding DNA: TGCAGTGCGAGGGGGGGAGTGGCCACAGATACGCAGTATTTT.